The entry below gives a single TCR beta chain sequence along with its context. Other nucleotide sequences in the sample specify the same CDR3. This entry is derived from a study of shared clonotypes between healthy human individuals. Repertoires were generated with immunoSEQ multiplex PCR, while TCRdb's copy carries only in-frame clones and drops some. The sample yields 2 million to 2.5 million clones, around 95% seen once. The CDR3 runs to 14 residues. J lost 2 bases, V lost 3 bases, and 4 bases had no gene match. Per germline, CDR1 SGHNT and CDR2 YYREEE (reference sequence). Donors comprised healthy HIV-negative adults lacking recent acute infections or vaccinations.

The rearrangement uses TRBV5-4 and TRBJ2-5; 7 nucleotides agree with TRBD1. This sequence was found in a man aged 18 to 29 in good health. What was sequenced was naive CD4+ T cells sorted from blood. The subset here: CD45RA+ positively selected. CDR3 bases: TGTGCCAGCAGCTCCCGGGACAGACAAGAGACCCAGTACTTC. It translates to CASSSRDRQETQYF.